This T cell receptor beta chain comes out of a study of T cell responses to AZD1222 COVID-19 vaccine. Profiling relied on immunoSEQ multiplex PCR, and the TCRdb table lists in-frame clones only, not all of them. The sample has 95,000 to 150,000 clones, approximately 88% seen once; the top ten hold 28%. Details on this clone: Its matching antigen is unknown.

Study-wide points: Researchers took repertoire samples only after the peak T cell response had come. Just a handful of AZD1222 recipients were seropositive at baseline. Clonal diversity was possibly underestimated, and white British individuals and females predominated among donors. A reported finding is that nearly half of spike-specific TCRs target unmutated variant regions.

V dropped 0 bases and J dropped 5 bases, with 14 bases sitting between them. Germline assignment: CDR1 MGHRA and CDR2 YSYEKL. The CDR3 length is 16 residues. This clonotype was sampled from an adult in good health. This chain joins TRBV4-1 and TRBJ1-5, with a tentative D call TRBD1 (5 bases). The sequencing used peripheral blood, collected on day 0 of AZD1222 vaccination. CDR3 amino acids: CASSQDAQGSYQPQHF. The CDR3 bases are TGCGCCAGCAGCCAAGATGCGCAGGGTTCGTATCAGCCCCAGCATTTT.